This T cell receptor (beta chain) was observed in a study of read filtering for tumor transcriptome and immune sequencing. In the study overall: After DNase treatment, RNA was made into whole-transcriptome libraries. Per sample, TCR-region reads ranged about 3.5 to 11 million by IR-seq, roughly 75 to 1,400 by RNA-seq.

Molecular barcoded adaptors covering alpha/delta and beta/gamma chains were used on 400 to 450 ng RNA. Each CDR3 protein is one row after TCRdb ran MiXCR on the reads. The sample has about 90,000 distinct CDR3 sequences, roughly 12% seen once. Losses at the gene ends were 4 bases for V and 7 bases for J; bases not matched to a gene: 3. The CDR3 has 13 amino acids. Germline lookup yields CDR1 GTSNPN and CDR2 SVGIG (reference sequence). Sequences were obtained from a population of CD138-negative cells sorted from bone marrow. This clonotype was obtained from a donor at least 40 years old with multiple myeloma. The genes are TRBV30 and TRBJ2-7; 14 bases match TRBD2. The CDR3 DNA reads as TGTGCCTGGACCGGGACTAGCGGGAGTGAGCAGTACTTC. It encodes CAWTGTSGSEQYF.